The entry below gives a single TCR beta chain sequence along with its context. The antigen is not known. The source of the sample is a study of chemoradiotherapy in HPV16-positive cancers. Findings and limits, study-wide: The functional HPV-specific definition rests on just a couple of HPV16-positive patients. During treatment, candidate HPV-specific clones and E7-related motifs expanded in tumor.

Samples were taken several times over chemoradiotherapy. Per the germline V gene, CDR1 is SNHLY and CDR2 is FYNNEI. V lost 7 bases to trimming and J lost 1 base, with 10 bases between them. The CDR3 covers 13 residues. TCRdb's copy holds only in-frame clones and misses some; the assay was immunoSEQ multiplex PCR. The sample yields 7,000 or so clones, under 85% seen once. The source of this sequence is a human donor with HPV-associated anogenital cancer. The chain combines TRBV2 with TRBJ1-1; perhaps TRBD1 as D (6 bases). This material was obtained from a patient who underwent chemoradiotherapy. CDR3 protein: CASTQGRNTEAFF. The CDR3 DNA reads TGTGCCAGCACTCAGGGGAGGAACACTGAAGCTTTCTTT.